The clone carrying this TCR beta chain showed up just a few times. These data originate in a study of T cells after yellow fever vaccination. TCRdb re-analysed the 5' RACE reads in MiXCR, keeping a single row per CDR3 protein. Of 200,000 to 300,000 distinct CDR3 sequences listed, around 13% are singletons. This sample comprised CD4+ T cells sorted from PBMCs, obtained 45 days after the yellow fever booster vaccination. This clonotype was sampled from a man aged 25-40 years who received the YFV17D yellow fever vaccine.

CDR3 nucleotide sequence: TGTGCCAGCATCCCCCCGGGCGAGACCCAGTACTTC. Translation gives CASIPPGETQYF. V and J are TRBV7-9 and TRBJ2-5; D is unclear. There are 12 residues in the CDR3. Deletions cut 7 bases from V and 5 bases from J, with 11 bases between. The germline V gene has CDR1 SEHNR and CDR2 FQNEAQ (reference sequence).